Listed below are T cell receptor beta chains from one sample, sequenced in a study of graft-versus-host responses after intestinal transplantation. The assay was immunoSEQ multiplex PCR, and TCRdb's table has in-frame clones only and misses some. This table holds approximately 9,500 clones, over 90% found once. Source: PBMCs, taken roughly six weeks after intestinal transplantation. Receptors were obtained from a human patient who received an intestinal transplant, so some T cells may come from the graft donor. The CDR3 runs from the conserved cysteine through the conserved F or W. A D gene is named only where the DNA matches it firmly. Expanded clones get a size class; other rows say once, few or many, or leave the size out.

length | size | J | V | D | CDR3 | DNA
16 | . | TRBJ1-3 | TRBV5-6 | . | CASSLGQGYSGNTIYF | TGTGCCAGCAGCTTGGGGCAGGGGTACTCTGGAAACACCATATATTTT
14 | . | TRBJ2-5 | TRBV9 | . | CASSPLWAEETQYF | TGTGCCAGCAGCCCCCTGTGGGCAGAAGAGACCCAGTACTTC
16 | once | TRBJ2-7 | TRBV6-6 | TRBD2 | CASSYSGLAGGYEQYF | TGTGCCAGCAGTTACTCGGGACTAGCGGGGGGCTACGAGCAGTACTTC
17 | once | TRBJ2-3 | TRBV6-1 | TRBD2 | CASSETGAGGRADTQYF | TGTGCCAGCAGTGAAACTGGAGCGGGGGGGCGGGCAGATACGCAGTATTTT
11 | . | TRBJ1-3 | TRBV20-1 | . | CSASPGNTIYF | TGCAGTGCTAGTCCTGGAAACACCATATATTTT
15 | . | TRBJ1-1 | TRBV6-1 | TRBD1 | CASSTTGGENTEAFF | TGTGCCAGCAGTACGACAGGGGGGGAGAACACTGAAGCTTTCTTT
14 | . | TRBJ1-1 | TRBV4-1 | . | CASSPGPLNTEAFF | TGCGCCAGCAGCCCAGGGCCCCTGAACACTGAAGCTTTCTTT
14 | . | TRBJ1-1 | TRBV18 | TRBD1 | CASSPGTGFTEAFF | TGTGCCAGCTCACCAGGGACAGGGTTCACTGAAGCTTTCTTT
12 | . | TRBJ1-1 | TRBV10-1 | . | CASSESLGLAFF | TGCGCCAGCAGTGAGTCTCTTGGACTAGCTTTCTTT
11 | . | TRBJ1-5 | TRBV6-5 | . | CASQGSGPQHF | TGTGCCAGCCAGGGGTCAGGGCCCCAGCATTTT
15 | . | TRBJ1-1 | TRBV6-1 | . | CATAHRVSMNTEAFF | TGTGCCACCGCCCATAGAGTATCCATGAACACTGAAGCTTTCTTT
14 | . | TRBJ2-3 | TRBV19 | . | CASSIVDTTDTQYF | TGTGCCAGTAGTATAGTGGACACAACAGATACGCAGTATTTT
11 | . | TRBJ2-1 | TRBV10-1 | . | CASRLPTEQFF | TGCGCCAGCAGACTCCCCACGGAGCAGTTCTTC
17 | . | TRBJ2-7 | TRBV19 | TRBD2 | CASTAEGAGGPIDEQYF | TGTGCCAGTACCGCCGAGGGCGCGGGGGGGCCCATCGACGAGCAGTACTTC
15 | . | TRBJ2-5 | TRBV4-2 | . | CASSQDRLPTWTQYF | TGTGCCAGCAGCCAAGATCGTCTACCTACGTGGACCCAGTACTTC
15 | once | TRBJ2-5 | TRBV9 | . | CASSVSGDFQETQYF | TGTGCCAGCAGCGTTTCCGGGGACTTCCAAGAGACCCAGTACTTC
14 | once | TRBJ2-3 | TRBV6-4 | TRBD2 | CASSDLAGADTQYF | TGTGCCAGCAGTGATCTAGCGGGGGCAGATACGCAGTATTTT
15 | . | TRBJ2-7 | TRBV13 | TRBD2 | CASSLGGSGGGEQYF | TGTGCCAGCAGCTTAGGCGGCAGCGGGGGGGGCGAGCAGTACTTC
13 | . | TRBJ1-2 | TRBV5-4 | . | CAGGTFGLGGYTF | TGTGCCGGGGGGACGTTCGGTTTGGGTGGCTACACCTTC
16 | . | TRBJ1-1 | TRBV10-2 | TRBD1 | CATETPRGGPNTEAFF | TGCGCCACCGAAACGCCCAGGGGGGGCCCAAACACTGAAGCTTTCTTT
14 | . | TRBJ2-5 | TRBV5-1 | TRBD1 | CASSKRTGQETQYF | TGCGCCAGCAGCAAGCGGACAGGCCAAGAGACCCAGTACTTC
13 | . | TRBJ1-5 | TRBV2 | . | CASRGTGNQPQHF | TGTGCCAGCAGGGGGACGGGAAATCAGCCCCAGCATTTT
14 | few | TRBJ1-1 | TRBV6-5 | . | CASSYGTENTEAFF | TGTGCCAGCAGTTATGGGACGGAAAACACTGAAGCTTTCTTT
13 | . | TRBJ2-2 | TRBV10-1 | . | CASSDTPTGELFF | TGCGCCAGCAGTGATACCCCGACCGGGGAGCTGTTTTTT
14 | . | TRBJ1-1 | TRBV7-3 | . | CASSLEGRNTEAFF | TGTGCCAGCAGCTTGGAGGGTCGGAACACTGAAGCTTTCTTT
15 | . | TRBJ1-2 | TRBV5-5 | . | CASSTDYTPFYGYTF | TGTGCCAGCAGCACGGACTATACCCCTTTCTATGGCTACACCTTC
15 | . | TRBJ1-3 | TRBV6-5 | . | CASSYSLGPGNTIYF | TGTGCCAGCAGTTACTCGTTGGGCCCCGGAAACACCATATATTTT
15 | . | TRBJ1-4 | TRBV2 | TRBD1 | CASSLTGTDNEKLFF | TGTGCCAGCAGTCTTACCGGGACAGATAATGAAAAACTGTTTTTT
13 | . | TRBJ2-3 | TRBV19 | . | CASSKALTDTQYF | TGTGCCAGTAGTAAAGCCCTCACAGATACGCAGTATTTT
11 | . | TRBJ1-1 | TRBV11-3 | . | CASSSGPRGFF | TGTGCCAGCAGCTCGGGCCCTAGGGGTTTCTTT
14 | . | TRBJ2-7 | TRBV5-8 | TRBD1 | CASSLGTGAYEQYF | TGTGCCAGCAGCTTGGGGACAGGGGCCTACGAGCAGTACTTC
14 | . | TRBJ1-2 | TRBV9 | . | CASSPSTPFRGYTF | TGTGCCAGCAGCCCCTCCACCCCATTTCGTGGCTACACCTTC
14 | . | TRBJ2-7 | TRBV5-4 | . | CASALPGGGDEQYF | TGTGCCAGCGCCCTGCCAGGGGGGGGAGACGAGCAGTACTTC
17 | . | TRBJ2-1 | TRBV5-1 | . | CASSLASAPSSYNEQFF | TGCGCCAGCAGCTTGGCGTCGGCCCCGAGCTCCTACAATGAGCAGTTCTTC
12 | few | TRBJ2-7 | TRBV6-1 | . | CASIRGSYEQYF | TGTGCCAGCATCCGGGGGAGCTACGAGCAGTACTTC
14 | . | TRBJ1-2 | TRBV15 | . | CATSRDGGAWGYTF | TGTGCCACCAGCAGAGATGGGGGGGCGTGGGGCTACACCTTC
14 | . | TRBJ2-3 | TRBV18 | . | CASSPPGQTDTQYF | TGTGCCAGCTCACCCCCCGGGCAAACAGATACGCAGTATTTT